One sample yielded the 14 T cell receptor beta chains listed below, sequenced in a study of blood T cell repertoires in COVID-19. Profiled with immunoSEQ multiplex PCR; TCRdb holds only in-frame clones, not every one. This table holds roughly 330,000 clones, roughly nine tenths found once. The sample was PBMCs or T cells enriched from blood (not recorded which). These receptors all come from a woman under 40 who had recovered from COVID-19.

The V call is TRBV6-5, the J call TRBJ2-7; 9 bases fit TRBD1. This CDR3 is built from 14 residues. Germline V CDR1 and CDR2: MNHEY, SVGAGI. The V segment lost 8 bases and the J segment 2 bases; nucleotides outside the gene matches: 7. The CDR3 loop reads CASGGTGRTYEQYF. Written as DNA, the CDR3 is TGTGCCAGCGGGGGGACAGGGCGAACCTACGAGCAGTACTTC.

The chain couples TRBV18 to TRBJ1-1; D ambiguous. Germline lookup yields CDR1 KGHSH and CDR2 LQKENI. CDR3 length: 15 residues. V lost 2 bases and J lost 1, with 11 bases in between. CDR3 sequence reads: CASSPTSEGNTEAFF. The DNA for the CDR3 is TGTGCCAGCTCACCAACATCTGAGGGGAACACTGAAGCTTTCTTT.

This chain connects TRBV27 to TRBJ2-3, with D perhaps matching TRBD1 (6 bases). Germline assignment: CDR1 MNHEY and CDR2 SMNVEV (reference sequence). The CDR3 runs 14 residues. V lost 1 base and J 5 bases, leaving 10 bases between the germline ends. DNA of the CDR3: TGTGCCAGCAGTTTATGGACAGAAAGAGATACGCAGTATTTT. Its protein is CASSLWTERDTQYF.

The V call is TRBV7-3, the J call TRBJ1-2, with D maybe TRBD1 (6 bases). The V and J ends lost 5 bases and 3 bases respectively, with 10 bases between them. In germline, CDR1 is SGHTA, CDR2 FQGTGA. CDR3 length: 13 residues. CDR3 sequence: CASSPGQYYGYTF. The CDR3 bases are TGTGCCAGCAGCCCAGGACAGTACTATGGCTACACCTTC.

This sequence joins TRBV2 and TRBJ2-5; 12 bases are a match to TRBD2. The CDR3 runs 15 residues. Germline CDR1 reads SNHLY; CDR2 reads FYNNEI. V was pared by 4 bases and J by 3 bases, with 3 bases of the junction left unmatched. CDR3: CASSGLAGGKETQYF. Written as DNA, the CDR3 is TGTGCCAGCAGTGGGCTAGCGGGGGGGAAAGAGACCCAGTACTTC. Complete variable domain (other parts from reference TRBV2 and TRBJ2-5): EPEVTQTPSHQVTQMGQEVILRCVPISNHLYFYWYRQILGQKVEFLVSFYNNEISEKSEIFDDQFSVERPDGSNFTLKIRSTKLEDSAMYFCASSGLAGGKETQYFGPGTRLLVL.

V gene TRBV5-1 combines with J gene TRBJ2-1, with D hard to call. CDR1 and CDR2 from the germline V gene are SGHRS and YFSETQ. The CDR3 covers 14 residues. V lost 0 bases, J lost 4 bases, and 8 bases lay in between. The CDR3 spells CASSLVQEYNEQFF. CDR3 nucleotides: TGCGCCAGCAGCTTGGTTCAGGAATACAATGAGCAGTTCTTC. The complete variable domain, with remaining parts taken from reference TRBV5-1 and TRBJ2-1, reads KAGVTQTPRYLIKTRGQQVTLSCSPISGHRSVSWYQQTPGQGLQFLFEYFSETQRNKGNFPGRFSGRQFSNSRSEMNVSTLELGDSALYLCASSLVQEYNEQFFGPGTRLTVL.

The rearrangement joins TRBV4-2 to TRBJ2-7; D unclear. Trimming took off 0 bases at V and 4 bases at J, with 10 bases between the two ends. Germline loops: CDR1 LGHNA, CDR2 YNFKEQ. The CDR3 has 14 amino acids. Here the CDR3 DNA reads TGTGCCAGCAGCCAAGATCGAGGCAGTTACGAGCAGTACTTC. This translates into CASSQDRGSYEQYF.

CDR3 in DNA: TGTGCCAGCAGTTACGACAGCTCCTACGAGCAGTACTTC. Protein sequence: CASSYDSSYEQYF. The genes are TRBV6-5 and TRBJ2-7; maybe TRBD1 (5 bases). This CDR3 comprises 13 residues. Germline values: CDR1 MNHEY, CDR2 SVGAGI. Trimming took off 2 bases at V and 0 bases at J, with 5 bases between the two ends.

This clone was seen once. J is TRBJ2-1 and V is TRBV7-3; TRBD2 matches 9 bases. V lost 2 bases, J lost 4 bases, and 3 bases stayed unmatched. The CDR3 consists of 15 residues. Germline values: CDR1 SGHTA, CDR2 FQGTGA. The CDR3, as DNA: TGTGCCAGCAGCTTACTAGCGGGGATTTACAATGAGCAGTTCTTC. It specifies CASSLLAGIYNEQFF.

This clone has a single count. V and J are TRBV2 and TRBJ2-2, with 8 nucleotides matching TRBD2. CDR3 size: 17 residues. The V gene's germline CDR1 is SNHLY and CDR2 FYNNEI. V trimming: 3 bases; J trimming: 5 bases; junction bases outside the gene matches: 11. The CDR3 DNA follows: TGTGCCAGCAGTGATAGTGAGGTAGCGGGGAAAACCGGGGAGCTGTTTTTT. Translating gives CASSDSEVAGKTGELFF.

This chain joins TRBV7-3 and TRBJ2-1; 7 nucleotides match TRBD2. The V gene's germline CDR1 is SGHTA and CDR2 FQGTGA. After removal of 5 bases from V and 5 bases from J, the junction contained 6 bases not matched to a gene. The CDR3 contains 14 residues. The DNA of the CDR3 is TGTGCCAGCAGCCCGGGGGGTCGGAACAATGAGCAGTTCTTC. It specifies CASSPGGRNNEQFF.

V gene TRBV6-5 combines with J gene TRBJ1-1, with 9 positions matching TRBD1. V was clipped by 6 bases and J by 4 bases; unmatched bases: 9. This CDR3 is built from 15 residues. CDR1 is MNHEY and CDR2 is SVGAGI in the germline V gene. The CDR3 reads CASRKQGAYSTEAFF. The CDR3 DNA reads as TGTGCCAGCAGGAAACAGGGGGCATATTCCACTGAAGCTTTCTTT.

This clone occurred once. The CDR3 is CASSHRLAGDADTQYF. CDR3 bases: TGTGCCAGCAGCCACCGACTAGCGGGGGATGCAGATACGCAGTATTTT. The chain carries TRBV3-1 (or the pseudogene TRBV3-2) and TRBJ2-3, with 12 positions matching TRBD2. The CDR3 extends over 16 amino acids. CDR1 LGHDT and CDR2 YNNKEL come from the germline V gene (reference sequence). The V and J ends lost 3 bases and 4 bases, in that order; junction bases with no gene match: 5.

This clone was recorded once. V gene TRBV11-2 combines with J gene TRBJ2-3, with TRBD1 matching over 11 bases. CDR1 and CDR2 (germline): SGHAT, FQNNGV. Losses at the gene ends were 5 bases for V and 8 bases for J; bases not matched to a gene: 9. The CDR3 totals 15 residues. CDR3 loop: CASSLGTGGFSTQYF. The DNA of the CDR3 is TGTGCCAGCAGCCTCGGGACAGGGGGTTTCAGTACGCAGTATTTT.